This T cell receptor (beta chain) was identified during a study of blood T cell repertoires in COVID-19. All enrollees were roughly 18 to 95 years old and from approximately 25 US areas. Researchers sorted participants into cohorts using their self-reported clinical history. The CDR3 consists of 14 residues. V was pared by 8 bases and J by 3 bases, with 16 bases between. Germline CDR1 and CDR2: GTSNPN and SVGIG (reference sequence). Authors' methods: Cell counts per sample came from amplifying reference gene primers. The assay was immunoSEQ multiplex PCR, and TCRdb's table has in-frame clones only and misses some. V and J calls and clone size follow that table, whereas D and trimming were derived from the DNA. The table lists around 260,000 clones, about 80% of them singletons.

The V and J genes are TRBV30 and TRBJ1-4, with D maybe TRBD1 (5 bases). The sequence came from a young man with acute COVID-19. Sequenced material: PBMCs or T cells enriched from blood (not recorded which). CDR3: CARQIKSANEKLFF. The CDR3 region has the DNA TGTGCCAGACAGATAAAGTCAGCTAATGAAAAACTGTTTTTT.